This T cell receptor (beta chain) comes out of a study of blood T cell repertoires in COVID-19. Study overall: From T cells, B-cell-depleted T cells, or PBMCs came the material, which was cDNA or gDNA.

Per the original data handling: Estimates of nucleated cell counts were drawn from the amplification of reference gene primers. TCRdb's copy holds only in-frame clones and misses some; the assay was immunoSEQ multiplex PCR. That table gives V, J and clone size, and the DNA gave D and trimming. The sample lists about 130,000 clones, approximately 85% occurring once. Between the trimmed V and J ends, which lost 2 bases and 2 bases, there was a span of 7 bases. Germline V gives CDR1 KGHSH, CDR2 LQKENI. The CDR3 loop spans 14 amino acids. This chain joins TRBV18 and TRBJ1-5; D unresolved. The sequencing sample was made of peripheral blood. This clonotype originated in a human donor in a cohort sampled during active COVID-19. The CDR3 sequence: CASSPGEGNQPQHF. As DNA, the CDR3 is TGTGCCAGCTCACCAGGGGAGGGCAATCAGCCCCAGCATTTT.